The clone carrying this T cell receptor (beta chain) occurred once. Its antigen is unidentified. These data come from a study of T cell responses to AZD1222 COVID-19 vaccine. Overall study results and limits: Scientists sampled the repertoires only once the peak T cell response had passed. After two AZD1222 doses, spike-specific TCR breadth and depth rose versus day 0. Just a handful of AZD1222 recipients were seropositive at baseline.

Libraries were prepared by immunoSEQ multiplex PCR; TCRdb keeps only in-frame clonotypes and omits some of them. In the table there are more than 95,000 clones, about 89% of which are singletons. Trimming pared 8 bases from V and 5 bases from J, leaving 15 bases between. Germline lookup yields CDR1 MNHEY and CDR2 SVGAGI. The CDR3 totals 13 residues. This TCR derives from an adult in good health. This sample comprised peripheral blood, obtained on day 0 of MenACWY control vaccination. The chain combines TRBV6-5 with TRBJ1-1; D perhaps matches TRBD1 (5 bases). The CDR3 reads CASGWGTGTEAFF. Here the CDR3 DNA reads TGTGCCAGCGGCTGGGGCACGGGAACTGAAGCTTTCTTT.